This T cell receptor (beta chain) stems from a study of T cell responses to AZD1222 COVID-19 vaccine. Overall study: Second-dose intervals near 4 or 12 weeks were combined.

Regarding this clone: The antigen is undetermined.

General study results and limits: Breadth and depth of Spike-specific TCRs rose after two AZD1222 doses. At baseline, seropositivity was found in only a handful of AZD1222 recipients.

Sequenced by immunoSEQ multiplex PCR; TCRdb stores in-frame clones only, minus some. This sample has around 250,000 clones, with 93% found just once. V was trimmed by 3 bases and J by 0 bases, leaving 8 bases between them. CDR1 is LGHDT, CDR2 YNNKEL, per germline (reference sequence). This CDR3 contains 15 residues. V gene TRBV3-1 (or the pseudogene TRBV3-2) combines with J gene TRBJ2-2, with a weak D call TRBD2 (6 bases). Sequences were derived from peripheral blood, sampled on day 0 of AZD1222 vaccination. This TCR derives from an adult in good health. For the CDR3, the DNA is TGTGCCAGCAGCCAGGGACTGTCGAACACCGGGGAGCTGTTTTTT. Translation: CASSQGLSNTGELFF.